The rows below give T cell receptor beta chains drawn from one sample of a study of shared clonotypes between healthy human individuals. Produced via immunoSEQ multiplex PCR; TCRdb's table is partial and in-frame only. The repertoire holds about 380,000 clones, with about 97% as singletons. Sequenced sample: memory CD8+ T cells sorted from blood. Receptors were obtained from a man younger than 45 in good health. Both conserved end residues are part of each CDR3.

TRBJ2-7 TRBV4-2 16 CASSAGTSGRSYEQYF
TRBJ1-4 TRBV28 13 CASRRAYNEKLFF
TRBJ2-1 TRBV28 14 CASSLLAGSHEQFF
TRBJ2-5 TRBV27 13 CASSPLFQETQYF
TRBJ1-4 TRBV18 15 CASSRPGEENEKLFF
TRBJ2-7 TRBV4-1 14 CASSQGLGSYEQYF
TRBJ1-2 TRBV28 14 CASSLRANSNGYTF
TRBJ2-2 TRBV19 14 CASRVGGFGGELFF
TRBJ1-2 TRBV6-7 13 CASIGDRDYGYTF
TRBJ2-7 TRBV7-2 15 CASSLNPAGDYEQYF
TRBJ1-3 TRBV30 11 CAWISGNTIYF
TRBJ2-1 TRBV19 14 CASSIRRDHNEQFF
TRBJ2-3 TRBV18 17 CASSPRTSGRGTDTQYF
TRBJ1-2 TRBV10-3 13 CAISQDSGYGYTF
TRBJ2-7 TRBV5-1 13 CASRGRPNYEQYF
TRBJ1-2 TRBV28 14 CASSFMGRYYGYTF
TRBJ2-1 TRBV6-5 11 CASSDRDEQFF
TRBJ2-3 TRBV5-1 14 CASSSGRATDTQYF
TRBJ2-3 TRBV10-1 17 CASSHSGLALLGDTQYF
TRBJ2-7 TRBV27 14 CASSRGRISYEQYF
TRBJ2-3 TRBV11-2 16 CASSPSAGGSTDTQYF
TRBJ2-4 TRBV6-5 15 CASRGTGLAKNIQYF
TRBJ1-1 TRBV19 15 CASSTSVRVGTEAFF
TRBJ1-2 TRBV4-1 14 CASSQIKLSYGYTF
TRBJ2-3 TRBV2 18 CASSRGLAGALGTDTQYF
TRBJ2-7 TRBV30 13 CAWRPGEAYEQYF
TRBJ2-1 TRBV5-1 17 CASSLGAWGTSGRALFF
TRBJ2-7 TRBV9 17 CASSPGTSGRNSYEQYF
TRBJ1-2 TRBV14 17 CASSPLIDRPTFYGYTF
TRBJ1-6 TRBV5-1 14 CASSLRVTDSPLHF
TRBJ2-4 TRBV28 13 CASRPGQYPFQYF
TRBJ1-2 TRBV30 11 CAWMMGNGYTF
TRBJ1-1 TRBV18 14 CASSPTGQGERAFF
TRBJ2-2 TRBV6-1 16 CASSERRGGRTGELFF
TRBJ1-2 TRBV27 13 CASSTGANYGYTF
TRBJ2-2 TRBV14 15 CASSQYREKTGELFF
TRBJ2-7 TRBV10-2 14 CASGQGVSYYEQYF
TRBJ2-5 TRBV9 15 CASSVGLAGAETQYF